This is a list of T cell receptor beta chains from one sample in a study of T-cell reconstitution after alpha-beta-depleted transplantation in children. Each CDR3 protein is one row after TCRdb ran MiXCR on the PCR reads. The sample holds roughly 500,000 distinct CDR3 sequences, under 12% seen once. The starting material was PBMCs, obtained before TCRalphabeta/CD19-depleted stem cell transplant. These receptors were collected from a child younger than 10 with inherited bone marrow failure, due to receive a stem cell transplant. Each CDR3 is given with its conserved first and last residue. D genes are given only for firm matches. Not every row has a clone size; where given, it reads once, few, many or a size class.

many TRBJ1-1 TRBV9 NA CASSRQAMNTEAFF TGTGCCAGCAGCAGGCAGGCCATGAACACTGAAGCTTTCTTT
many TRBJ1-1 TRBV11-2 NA CASSLVRGDTEAFF TGTGCCAGCAGCTTAGTACGGGGGGACACTGAAGCTTTCTTT
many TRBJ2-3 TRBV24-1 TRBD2 CATSDTTSGRYFGTQYF TGTGCCACCAGTGACACCACTAGCGGGAGGTACTTTGGGACGCAGTATTTT
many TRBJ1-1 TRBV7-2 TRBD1 CASSLQITGGTEAFF TGTGCCAGCAGCCTACAAATTACAGGGGGCACTGAAGCTTTCTTT
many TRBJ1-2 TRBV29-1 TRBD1 CSGGTGTDGYTF TGCAGCGGCGGGACAGGGACGGACGGCTACACCTTC
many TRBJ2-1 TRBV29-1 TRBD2 CSVVRLANWNEQFF TGCAGCGTTGTGCGACTAGCGAACTGGAATGAGCAGTTCTTC
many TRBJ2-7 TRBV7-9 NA CASSTPSPYEQYF TGTGCCAGCAGCACACCGTCACCCTACGAGCAGTACTTC
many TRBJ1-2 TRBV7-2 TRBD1 CASSLNPQGAEGYTF TGTGCCAGCAGCTTAAATCCTCAGGGGGCTGAGGGCTACACCTTC
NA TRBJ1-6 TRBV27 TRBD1 CASSLSLPDRGGSPLHF TGTGCCAGCAGTTTATCACTTCCCGACAGGGGAGGCTCACCCCTCCACTTT
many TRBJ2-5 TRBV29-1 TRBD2 CSVASGQETQYF TGCAGCGTTGCTAGCGGCCAAGAGACCCAGTACTTC
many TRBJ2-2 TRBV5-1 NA CASSLVAANSNTGELFF TGCGCCAGCAGCTTGGTGGCAGCCAACTCGAACACCGGGGAGCTGTTTTTT
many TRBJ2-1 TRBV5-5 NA CATGGTVSSYNEQFF TGTGCCACCGGTGGGACGGTGAGCTCCTACAATGAGCAGTTCTTC
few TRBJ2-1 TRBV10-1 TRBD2 CASSESREGPSYNEQFF TGCGCCAGCAGTGAGTCCCGGGAGGGACCCTCCTACAATGAGCAGTTCTTC
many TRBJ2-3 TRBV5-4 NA CASSLQAGILTLPDTQYF TGTGCCAGCAGCTTACAAGCGGGTATACTGACTTTACCAGATACGCAGTATTTT
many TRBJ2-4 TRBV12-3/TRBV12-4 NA CASSYREEDIQYF TGTGCCAGCAGTTACAGGGAAGAAGACATTCAGTACTTC
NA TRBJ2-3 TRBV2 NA CASSEGVLSTDTQYF TGTGCCAGCAGTGAAGGGGTGTTGAGCACAGATACGCAGTATTTT
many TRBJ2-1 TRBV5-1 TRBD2 CASSQGLAGAYYNEQFF TGCGCCAGCAGCCAGGGACTAGCGGGAGCCTACTACAATGAGCAGTTCTTC
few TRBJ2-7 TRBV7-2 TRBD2 CASSRLAPYEQYF TGTGCCAGCAGTCGACTAGCGCCCTACGAGCAGTACTTC
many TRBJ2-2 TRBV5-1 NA CASRPPILTGELFF TGCGCCAGCAGACCCCCCATTCTCACCGGGGAGCTGTTTTTT
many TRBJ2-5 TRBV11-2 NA CASSFGGAYQETQYF TGTGCCAGCAGCTTTGGCGGTGCTTACCAAGAGACCCAGTACTTC
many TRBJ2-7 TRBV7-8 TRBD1 CASSLHRGDRAHYEQYF TGTGCCAGCAGCCTTCACAGGGGAGATCGAGCCCACTACGAGCAGTACTTC
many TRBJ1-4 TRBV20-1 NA CSAREDGLNEKLFF TGCAGTGCTAGAGAGGACGGCCTTAATGAAAAACTGTTTTTT
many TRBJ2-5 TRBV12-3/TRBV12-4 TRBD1 CASSLSGGVKTQYF TGTGCCAGCAGTTTATCAGGGGGCGTGAAGACCCAGTACTTC
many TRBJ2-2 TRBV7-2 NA CASSQNTGSGELFF TGTGCCAGCAGCCAAAACACAGGGTCCGGGGAGCTGTTTTTT
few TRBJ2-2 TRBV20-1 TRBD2 CSARGPLAGGNTGELFF TGCAGTGCTAGAGGACCACTAGCGGGGGGAAACACCGGGGAGCTGTTTTTT
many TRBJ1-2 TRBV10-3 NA CAITPDGLGYTF TGTGCCATCACTCCCGACGGGCTTGGCTACACCTTC
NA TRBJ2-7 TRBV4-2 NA CASSQELRGPVSEQYF TGTGCCAGCAGCCAAGAACTCCGGGGGCCCGTGTCCGAGCAGTACTTC
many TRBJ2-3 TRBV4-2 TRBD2 CASSQDISGTSTDTQYF TGTGCCAGCAGCCAAGATATAAGCGGGACTAGCACAGATACGCAGTATTTT
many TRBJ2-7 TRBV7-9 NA CASSPPNDYEQYF TGTGCCAGCAGCCCCCCTAACGATTACGAGCAGTACTTC
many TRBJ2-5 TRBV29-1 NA CSVQTLAQYF TGCAGCGTCCAAACCCTAGCCCAGTACTTC
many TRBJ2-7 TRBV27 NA CASSSQGSTYEQYF TGTGCCAGCAGTTCCCAGGGCTCCACATACGAGCAGTACTTC
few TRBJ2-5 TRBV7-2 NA CASSPTPEGQTQYF TGTGCCAGCAGCCCCACGCCGGAGGGTCAGACCCAGTACTTC
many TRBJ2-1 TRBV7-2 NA CASSPLEREQFF TGTGCCAGCAGCCCTCTGGAGAGGGAGCAGTTCTTC
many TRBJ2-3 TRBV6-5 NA CASSYLPPITQYF TGTGCCAGCAGTTATCTCCCCCCCATAACGCAGTATTTT
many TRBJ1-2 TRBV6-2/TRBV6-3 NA CASSSPSSGRVIGYTF TGTGCCAGCAGTTCCCCTTCATCGGGACGGGTAATCGGCTACACCTTC
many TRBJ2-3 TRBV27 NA CASSTSSYDTQYF TGTGCCAGCAGTACGAGCTCGTACGATACGCAGTATTTT
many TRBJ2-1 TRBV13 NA CASSHRSSYNEQFF TGTGCCAGCAGCCATCGAAGCTCCTACAATGAGCAGTTCTTC
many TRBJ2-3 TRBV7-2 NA CASSLWPTDTQYF TGTGCCAGCAGCTTATGGCCCACAGATACGCAGTATTTT
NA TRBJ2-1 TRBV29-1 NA CSVEDGGVDEQFF TGCAGCGTTGAAGACGGAGGGGTCGATGAGCAGTTCTTC
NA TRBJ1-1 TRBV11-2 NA CASSPQGPGANTEAFF TGTGCCAGCAGCCCCCAAGGTCCGGGGGCGAACACTGAAGCTTTCTTT
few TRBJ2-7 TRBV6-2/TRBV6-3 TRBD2 CASSFGLAAAYEQYF TGTGCCAGCAGCTTTGGACTAGCGGCTGCCTACGAGCAGTACTTC
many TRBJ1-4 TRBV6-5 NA CASSLYFGNEKLFF TGTGCCAGCAGTTTGTACTTCGGCAATGAAAAACTGTTTTTT
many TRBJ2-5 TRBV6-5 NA CASSYSQTVGTAQYF TGTGCCAGCAGTTACTCGCAGACGGTAGGGACGGCCCAGTACTTC
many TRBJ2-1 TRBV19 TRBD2 CASKTSGRALLNEQFF TGTGCCAGTAAAACTAGCGGGAGGGCCTTGTTGAATGAGCAGTTCTTC
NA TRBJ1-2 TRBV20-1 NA CSAEAGPRANYGYTF TGCAGTGCCGAGGCGGGACCCAGAGCTAACTATGGCTACACCTTC
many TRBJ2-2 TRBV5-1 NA CASSDSGELFF TGCGCCAGCAGCGATTCCGGGGAGCTGTTTTTT
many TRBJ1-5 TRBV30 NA CAWSLRGSNQPQHF TGTGCCTGGAGCCTAAGAGGGTCAAATCAGCCCCAGCATTTT
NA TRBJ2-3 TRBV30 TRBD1 CAWSTGETDTQYF TGTGCCTGGAGTACAGGGGAAACAGATACGCAGTATTTT
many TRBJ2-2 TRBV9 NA CASSAPDRNTGELFF TGTGCCAGCAGCGCACCGGACAGGAACACCGGGGAGCTGTTTTTT
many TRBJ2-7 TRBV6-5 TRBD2 CASSYSPSGRDSPYF TGTGCCAGCAGTTACTCACCTAGCGGGAGAGATAGTCCGTACTTC
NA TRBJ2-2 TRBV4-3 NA CASSQDLGHYTGELFF TGCGCCAGCAGCCAAGATCTCGGACACTACACCGGGGAGCTGTTTTTT
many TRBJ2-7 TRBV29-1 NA CSVEHGGSAYEQYF TGCAGCGTTGAGCACGGTGGGAGTGCCTACGAGCAGTACTTC
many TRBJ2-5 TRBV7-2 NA CASSLEGSVAQYF TGTGCCAGCAGCTTAGAAGGGTCAGTGGCCCAGTACTTC
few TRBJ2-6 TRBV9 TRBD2 CASSAPGGDDFGANVLTF TGTGCCAGCAGCGCCCCGGGGGGGGACGACTTTGGGGCCAACGTCCTGACTTTC